Shown below are 9 T cell receptor beta chains from a single sample sequenced in a study of T cell repertoires in cytomegalovirus infection. TCRdb reanalysed the reads using MiXCR and keeps one entry per CDR3 protein. The table lists about 340,000 distinct CDR3 sequences, 29% of them singletons. Antigens for these TCRs are unknown. The specimen was cultured PBMCs, collected from culture after CMV antigen stimulation. The receptors stem from a human donor in good health (CMV status not recorded). Some clones in this sample may be carry-over from other donors' samples.

In this sample, this clonotype turned up once. J is TRBJ2-7 and V is TRBV11-2; D gene uncertain. This CDR3 spans 12 amino acids. Germline V CDR1 and CDR2: SGHAT, FQNNGV. V gave up 6 bases and J gave up 3 bases, with 9 bases separating them. DNA of the CDR3: TGTGCCAGCAGGAAATTAGGCTACGAGCAGTACTTC. Its translation is CASRKLGYEQYF.

This clonotype showed up many times. The rearrangement uses TRBV20-1 and TRBJ1-6; D gene ambiguous. V was trimmed by 2 bases and J by 9 bases, leaving 11 bases between them. The CDR3 is 13 residues long. Germline V lookup: CDR1 DFQATT, CDR2 SNEGSKA (reference sequence). The CDR3 loop reads CSARLRSSSPLHF. CDR3 coding DNA: TGCAGTGCTAGATTACGGTCTAGTTCACCCCTCCACTTT.

In its sample, this clonotype was seen a few times. J is TRBJ1-2 and V is TRBV9; D uncertain. CDR3 length: 16 residues. Between the trimmed V and J ends, which lost 3 bases and 4 bases, there was a span of 19 bases. Germline CDR1 and CDR2: SGDLS and YYNGEE. CDR3 DNA: TGTGCCAGCAGCGCGCTTCCCGGGAGTATCATCTATGGCTACACCTTC. Residues: CASSALPGSIIYGYTF.

This clonotype was detected only a few times. The rearrangement uses TRBV12-3 or TRBV12-4 and TRBJ2-3; unclear D gene. V lost 2 bases, J lost 2 bases, and 11 bases lay in between. This CDR3 is 15 amino acids long. CDR3 DNA sequence: TGTGCCAGCAGTTTACCGGGCCCCACCACAGATACGCAGTATTTT. It specifies CASSLPGPTTDTQYF.

This chain connects TRBV19 to TRBJ1-5; a weak D match, TRBD1 (6 bases). CDR3 length: 14 residues. V lost 3 bases, J lost 5 bases, and 11 bases lay in between. CDR1 is LNHDA, CDR2 SQIVND, per germline (reference sequence). Written as DNA, the CDR3 is TGTGCCAGTAGTATCCAGGCAGGGGATCAGCCCCAGCATTTT. Encoded protein: CASSIQAGDQPQHF. Using reference TRBV19 and TRBJ1-5 for the parts outside the CDR3, the full variable domain is DGGITQSPKYLFRKEGQNVTLSCEQNLNHDAMYWYRQDPGQGLRLIYYSQIVNDFQKGDIAEGYSVSREKKESFPLTVTSAQKNPTAFYLCASSIQAGDQPQHFGDGTRLSIL.

The chain is built from TRBV5-5 and TRBJ2-6; 9 positions match TRBD1. CDR3 size: 18 residues. The trim removed 0 bases at V and 2 bases at J, leaving 6 bases unmatched. Per germline, CDR1 SGHKS and CDR2 YYEKEE (reference sequence). The CDR3 reads CASSLEGTGPTGANVLTF. In DNA, the CDR3 is TGTGCCAGCAGCTTGGAGGGGACAGGGCCAACTGGGGCCAACGTCCTGACTTTC.

This clonotype was counted at least ten times. The chain joins TRBV2 to TRBJ1-4; perhaps TRBD1 as D (6 bases). CDR1 SNHLY and CDR2 FYNNEI come from the germline V gene. V lost 5 bases and J lost 0, with 10 bases in between. The CDR3 extends over 15 amino acids. CDR3 loop: CASSPRQATNEKLFF. The CDR3 coding sequence is TGTGCCAGCAGTCCCCGACAGGCAACTAATGAAAAACTGTTTTTT.

V and J are TRBV19 and TRBJ2-1; 7 bases agree with TRBD2. V was clipped by 4 bases and J by 8 bases; unmatched bases: 26. Germline lookup yields CDR1 LNHDA and CDR2 SQIVND (reference sequence). The CDR3 sequence is 20 residues long. The DNA for the CDR3 is TGTGCCAGTAGTACAAAGAATGTCCCCTCGACTAGCATGGGTCGGGATGAGCAGTTCTTC. Its translation is CASSTKNVPSTSMGRDEQFF. Combining the CDR3 with reference TRBV19 and TRBJ2-1 gives the whole variable domain DGGITQSPKYLFRKEGQNVTLSCEQNLNHDAMYWYRQDPGQGLRLIYYSQIVNDFQKGDIAEGYSVSREKKESFPLTVTSAQKNPTAFYLCASSTKNVPSTSMGRDEQFFGPGTRLTVL.

CDR3 amino acids: CASSYSGGPQETQYF. CDR3 DNA: TGTGCCAGCAGCTATAGCGGGGGTCCTCAAGAGACCCAGTACTTC. V usage is TRBV11-2 and J usage is TRBJ2-5; 9 bases agree with TRBD2. CDR3 length: 15 amino acids. Unmatched junction bases numbered 5, after V lost 4 bases and J lost 2 bases. The germline CDR1 and CDR2 sequences are SGHAT and FQNNGV.